The rows below give T cell receptor beta chains drawn from one sample of a study of blood T cell repertoires in COVID-19. The repertoire was sequenced with immunoSEQ multiplex PCR; TCRdb's copy has only in-frame clones and lacks some. The repertoire has 20,000 to 25,000 clones, roughly 80% of them found once; the top ten carry roughly 3.2%. Sequenced material: peripheral blood. All receptors derive from a man aged 40-55 years with acute or convalescent COVID-19. The CDR3 runs from the conserved cysteine through the conserved F or W. A D gene is named only where the DNA matches it firmly. Some rows have no size entry. The others give once, few or many, or a class for an expanded clone.

TRBD1,.,TRBV9,TRBJ1-2,TGTGCCAGCAACCCAAGGGGGCAGGGGTTTGGCTACACCTTC,CASNPRGQGFGYTF
.,.,TRBV5-1,TRBJ1-3,TGCGCCAGCAGCTTAGACGGGATCACTGGAAACACCATATATTTT,CASSLDGITGNTIYF
TRBD1,.,TRBV7-6,TRBJ1-1,TGTGCCAGCAGCCCGGGACAGGGCACGTGGGGAACTGAAGCTTTCTTT,CASSPGQGTWGTEAFF
.,.,TRBV30,TRBJ1-4,TGTGCCTGGAGTGTGGTAGCGTCTGAAAAACTGTTTTTT,CAWSVVASEKLFF
.,.,TRBV5-6,TRBJ2-7,TGTGCCAGCAGCTTGTGGGACACAGCCTACGAGCAGTACTTC,CASSLWDTAYEQYF
.,.,TRBV21-1,TRBJ1-4,TGTGCCAGCAGCCCCGCGCGGGTAACTAATGAAAAACTGTTTTTT,CASSPARVTNEKLFF
TRBD1,.,TRBV4-2,TRBJ1-2,TGTGCCAGCAGCCAAGATCACGCACAGGGGGCACTCTATGGCTACACCTTC,CASSQDHAQGALYGYTF
.,.,TRBV11-2,TRBJ1-1,TGTGCCAGCAGCTTAGATCGTGACACTGAAGCTTTCTTT,CASSLDRDTEAFF
TRBD2,.,TRBV24-1,TRBJ2-3,TGTGCCACCAGTGATCCCATTAAACTAGCGGGAGTGTATACGCAGTATTTT,CATSDPIKLAGVYTQYF
TRBD1,.,TRBV3-1/TRBV3-2,TRBJ1-6,TGTGCCAGCAGCCAAGGGACAGGTCATTCACCCCTCCACTTT,CASSQGTGHSPLHF
TRBD2,.,TRBV3-1/TRBV3-2,TRBJ2-1,TGTGCCAGCAGCCAAGATGGGGCGGGAGGACCCTACAATGAGCAGTTCTTC,CASSQDGAGGPYNEQFF
TRBD1,once,TRBV4-1,TRBJ1-2,TGCGCCAGCAGCCCGGAGGGACAGGTGTATGGCTACACCTTC,CASSPEGQVYGYTF
TRBD2,.,TRBV3-1/TRBV3-2,TRBJ2-7,TGTGCCAGCAGCCAGGGACTAGCCCCCTCCTACGAGCAGTACTTC,CASSQGLAPSYEQYF
.,.,TRBV30,TRBJ1-3,TGTGCCTGGAGTGTAGGTGGCGGATCTGGAAACACCATATATTTT,CAWSVGGGSGNTIYF
TRBD2,.,TRBV15,TRBJ2-7,TGTGCCACCAGCAGAGAAAGCTCGGGTGGGGCGGGAGCCCTCTACGAGCAGTACTTC,CATSRESSGGAGALYEQYF
TRBD1,.,TRBV7-9,TRBJ1-1,TGTGCCAGCAGCCCACGGGACAGGGATGAAGCTTTCTTT,CASSPRDRDEAFF
TRBD1,.,TRBV5-6,TRBJ2-7,TGTGCCAGCAGTTTCGGGACAGGGGGTGAGGAGCAGTACTTC,CASSFGTGGEEQYF
TRBD2,.,TRBV7-2,TRBJ2-3,TGTGCCAGCAGCACCCCCTCCGGGGGGACAGATACGCAGTATTTT,CASSTPSGGTDTQYF
.,.,TRBV9,TRBJ1-6,TGTGCCAGCAGCGTAGCAGCGGGCTCCTATAATTCACCCCTCCACTTT,CASSVAAGSYNSPLHF
.,.,TRBV11-2,TRBJ1-1,TGTGCCAGCAGCTTAGATCGGGATACTGAAGCTTTCTTT,CASSLDRDTEAFF
.,.,TRBV30,TRBJ2-1,TGTGCCTGGACCGAAGGAAGGGGTTTTGGTGAGCAGTTCTTC,CAWTEGRGFGEQFF
.,.,TRBV2,TRBJ1-4,TGTGCCAGCACCCCGGAGGGAGGACACGAAAAACTGTTTTTT,CASTPEGGHEKLFF
TRBD1,.,TRBV27,TRBJ2-5,TGTGCCAGCAGTTTTGGACAGGGAATCGAGACCCAGTACTTC,CASSFGQGIETQYF
.,.,TRBV27,TRBJ1-5,TGTGCCAGCAGTTTCTCAAGCCCCCTTAATCAGCCCCAGCATTTT,CASSFSSPLNQPQHF
.,.,TRBV30,TRBJ2-1,TGTGCCTGGAGTGGTGAACTAGCTGTCAATGAGCAGTTCTTC,CAWSGELAVNEQFF
.,.,TRBV4-1,TRBJ2-2,TGCGCCAGCAGCCACGTTGAATCGGGAGAGAGGGACACCGGGGAGCTGTTTTTT,CASSHVESGERDTGELFF
.,.,TRBV7-2,TRBJ1-1,TGTGCCAGCAGCTTAGCGCGGGGAAGTGATACTGAAGCTTTCTTT,CASSLARGSDTEAFF
TRBD1,.,TRBV7-9,TRBJ2-1,TGTGCCAGCAGCGAAGACAGGGGGCTATTCAATGAGCAGTTCTTC,CASSEDRGLFNEQFF
.,.,TRBV6-5,TRBJ2-5,TGTGCCAGCAGTTACTCGGGAGGAAAACAAGAGACCCAGTACTTC,CASSYSGGKQETQYF
TRBD1,.,TRBV27,TRBJ2-5,TGTGCCAGCAGTTTTGGTTTGACAGGGAACATCCAAGAGACCCAGTACTTC,CASSFGLTGNIQETQYF
.,once,TRBV24-1,TRBJ1-5,TGTGCCACCAGTGAACAGAGGGATCAGCCCCAGCATTTT,CATSEQRDQPQHF
.,few,TRBV7-9,TRBJ1-6,TGTGCCAGCAGCTTAGGTTCCTTTTCACCCCTCCACTTT,CASSLGSFSPLHF
TRBD2,.,TRBV19,TRBJ2-1,TGTGCCAGTACTAATAGCGGGAGGGCCCTAGACGAGCAGTTCTTC,CASTNSGRALDEQFF
TRBD1,.,TRBV11-3,TRBJ2-7,TGTGCCAGCAGCCACCGGACAGGGGACGAGCAGTACTTC,CASSHRTGDEQYF
TRBD2,.,TRBV5-4,TRBJ2-7,TGTGCCAGCAGCTTAGCGGGAGGCAACTACGAGCAGTACTTC,CASSLAGGNYEQYF
.,.,TRBV9,TRBJ1-1,TGTGCCAGCAGCCCCACAGTGAACACTGAAGCTTTCTTT,CASSPTVNTEAFF
.,.,TRBV29-1,TRBJ1-2,TGCAGCGTGCAGGACAGCTACTATGGCTACACCTTC,CSVQDSYYGYTF
TRBD2,few,TRBV2,TRBJ2-3,TGTGCCAGCCAAAGGTGGACTAGCGGGTCTAGCACAGATACGCAGTATTTT,CASQRWTSGSSTDTQYF
TRBD2,.,TRBV24-1,TRBJ2-1,TGTGCCACCAGTGACCGACGGGACGGGGGGACCTACAATGAGCAGTTCTTC,CATSDRRDGGTYNEQFF
TRBD1,.,TRBV7-9,TRBJ2-1,TGTGCCAGCAGCTCCCCACTAGGACAGGGGAGGTCCTACAATGAGCAGTTCTTC,CASSSPLGQGRSYNEQFF
TRBD2,.,TRBV27,TRBJ2-5,TGTGCCAGCACCTTTAGCGGGGGGCTGGGAGAGACCCAGTACTTC,CASTFSGGLGETQYF
.,.,TRBV3-1/TRBV3-2,TRBJ2-7,TGTGCCAGCAGCCAAGCGGGCAGGGGTTCCTACGAGCAGTACTTC,CASSQAGRGSYEQYF
.,.,TRBV11-2,TRBJ2-7,TGTGCCAGCAGCTCGGACAGAGACTACGAGCAGTACTTC,CASSSDRDYEQYF
TRBD1,.,TRBV4-2,TRBJ1-2,TGTGCCAGCAGCCAAGATAAGGGACAGGGGACTCGGTATGGCTACACCTTC,CASSQDKGQGTRYGYTF
TRBD2,.,TRBV13,TRBJ2-3,TGTGCCAGCAGCTTAGGGGCCGGGAGGTCGGATACGCAGTATTTT,CASSLGAGRSDTQYF
.,.,TRBV6-6,TRBJ1-2,TGTGCCAGCATCCTACAGGGTTTTGGTAGCTATGGCTACACCTTC,CASILQGFGSYGYTF
TRBD2,.,TRBV20-1,TRBJ2-1,TGCAGTGCTAGTAGCCTAGCGGGGTACAATGAGCAGTTCTTC,CSASSLAGYNEQFF
.,.,TRBV3-1/TRBV3-2,TRBJ1-1,TGTGCCAGCAGCCAGGGGGCGATTGAAGCTTTCTTT,CASSQGAIEAFF
.,.,TRBV6-5,TRBJ1-1,TGTGCCAGCAGTTACTCGGACTTAAACACTGAAGCTTTCTTT,CASSYSDLNTEAFF
TRBD1,.,TRBV2,TRBJ1-4,TGTGCCAGCAGTCTGGACAGGAACGAAAAACTGTTTTTT,CASSLDRNEKLFF